This TCR beta chain emerged from a study of cytotoxic CD8 clonotypes in ibrutinib-treated CLL. This clone was observed a handful of times. The table came from immunoSEQ multiplex PCR; TCRdb's copy has only in-frame clones and leaves some out. This table holds about 50,000 clones, around 60% found once. Germline CDR1 and CDR2: LGHNA and YNFKEQ. This CDR3 spans 14 amino acids. The V segment lost 3 bases and the J segment 2 bases; nucleotides outside the gene matches: 2. J is TRBJ1-1 and V is TRBV4-2; 8 nucleotides agree with TRBD1. The specimen was PBMCs, collected after 24 months of ibrutinib treatment. This receptor was taken from a human donor with chronic lymphocytic leukemia. CDR3 DNA: TGTGCCAGCAGCCAGGCAGGGGGCAACACTGAAGCTTTCTTT. Translated, it gives CASSQAGGNTEAFF.